This TCR beta chain was recovered during a study of cytomegalovirus exposure and HLA in healthy donors. The CDR3 runs to 15 residues. Germline CDR1 and CDR2: SGHTA and FQGNSA. V lost 1 base and J lost 4, with 11 bases in between. Whole-study findings and limits: For cytomegalovirus status, the classifier reportedly gave diagnoses with high specificity and sensitivity. Later analysis associated a missense DCLRE1C variant with TCR beta V- and J-gene trimming. Later analysis reportedly placed an Asian-associated ancestry cluster below the roughly 630-donor mean in N-insertions.

Notes on this clone: No antigen is known for it.

With 60 Vbeta and 13 Jbeta primers, the PCR was carried out. Repertoires were generated with immunoSEQ multiplex PCR, while TCRdb's copy carries only in-frame clones and drops some. The sample carries about 140,000 clones, more than 70% recorded once. This TCR was recovered from a man aged 50 to 60 in good health and CMV-seropositive. The sample was PBMCs. The chain uses TRBV7-2 and TRBJ1-5, with D possibly matching TRBD1 (5 bases). As DNA, the CDR3 is TGTGCCAGCAGCTTAGTTCAGGGTGGGAATCAGCCCCAGCATTTT. Protein product: CASSLVQGGNQPQHF. Full variable domain (remainder filled in from reference TRBV7-2 and TRBJ1-5): GAGVSQSPSNKVTEKGKDVELRCDPISGHTALYWYRQSLGQGLEFLIYFQGNSAPDKSGLPSDRFSAERTGGSVSTLTIQRTQQEDSAVYLCASSLVQGGNQPQHFGDGTRLSIL.